One sample yielded the 24 T cell receptor beta chains listed below, sequenced in a study of response to subunit inactivated influenza vaccine. TCRdb passed the RT-PCR reads through MiXCR, listing each CDR3 protein once. This sample has around 320,000 distinct CDR3 sequences, with 22% found just once. The material was PBMCs from blood, obtained less than 22 months after vaccination. The receptor set was obtained from a man aged 50 to 75 who received an inactivated influenza vaccine.

The chain couples TRBV12-3 or TRBV12-4 to TRBJ2-7, with D possibly matching TRBD1 (5 bases). Between the trimmed V and J ends, which lost 3 bases and 4 bases, there was a span of 13 bases. This CDR3 region has 14 residues. CDR3 sequence reads: CASSFRGLSYEQYF. In DNA form, the CDR3 reads TGTGCCAGCAGTTTTAGGGGCTTATCATACGAGCAGTACTTC.

This clonotype was seen a few times. This rearrangement joins TRBV12-3 or TRBV12-4 to TRBJ1-1; perhaps TRBD1 as D (5 bases). Between the trimmed V and J ends, which lost 3 bases and 0 bases, there was a span of 26 bases. The CDR3 runs to 20 residues. CDR3 in DNA: TGTGCCAGCAGTTTCGGAGATTTTTGGGACGGCAGCCCCATGAACACTGAAGCTTTCTTT. Residues: CASSFGDFWDGSPMNTEAFF.

This clonotype was counted at least ten times. CDR3 nucleotides: TGTGCCAGCAGGAGCAGGGACTACACTGAAGCTTTCTTT. Translation: CASRSRDYTEAFF. This chain joins TRBV12-3 or TRBV12-4 and TRBJ1-1; D is perhaps TRBD1 (5 bases). CDR3 length equals 13 residues. V was pared by 6 bases and J by 3 bases, with 11 bases between.

The sample holds a few counts of this clonotype. This rearrangement joins TRBV28 to TRBJ1-6, with 7 bases identical to TRBD1. This CDR3 contains 15 residues. V gave up 5 bases and J gave up 8 bases; unmatched junction bases: 9. Germline V lookup: CDR1 MDHEN, CDR2 SYDVKM. CDR3: CASSPPHGQDSPLHF. CDR3 DNA: TGTGCCAGCAGTCCCCCCCACGGACAGGATTCACCCCTCCACTTT.

The genes are TRBV14 and TRBJ1-2, with D possibly matching TRBD1 (6 bases). Deletions cut 2 bases from V and 4 bases from J, with 11 bases between. The CDR3 is 14 residues long. Germline lookup yields CDR1 SGHDN and CDR2 FVKESK. CDR3 sequence reads: CASSQQQGPYGYTF. DNA for the CDR3: TGTGCCAGCAGCCAACAACAGGGCCCCTATGGCTACACCTTC.

V gene TRBV11-2 combines with J gene TRBJ2-7; 9 bases align to TRBD2. CDR1 SGHAT and CDR2 FQNNGV come from the germline V gene. CDR3 size: 17 residues. J gave up 2 bases and V 5 bases, and 13 bases lay outside the gene matches. The CDR3: CASSRWVPKREAYEQYF. The CDR3 bases are TGTGCCAGCAGCCGCTGGGTCCCCAAGCGGGAGGCCTACGAGCAGTACTTC.

The chain has TRBV12-3 or TRBV12-4 and TRBJ1-2; D unclear. V lost 4 bases, J lost 4 bases, and 22 bases lay in between. The CDR3 is 17 amino acids. CDR3 sequence reads: CASSYNWEVSWGYGYTF. In nucleotides, the CDR3 is TGTGCCAGCAGTTATAACTGGGAAGTGTCTTGGGGCTATGGCTACACCTTC.

The V gene is TRBV7-9, the J gene TRBJ2-5, with no clear D. The CDR3 contains 14 residues. Trimming removed 2 bases from V and 5 bases from J, with 12 bases in between. Germline V gives CDR1 SEHNR, CDR2 FQNEAQ (reference sequence). CDR3 loop: CASSLKIERETQYF. The CDR3, as DNA: TGTGCCAGCAGCTTAAAAATAGAAAGGGAGACCCAGTACTTC. The entire variable domain, with the rest obtained from reference TRBV7-9 and TRBJ2-5, is as follows: DTGVSQNPRHKITKRGQNVTFRCDPISEHNRLYWYRQTLGQGPEFLTYFQNEAQLEKSRLLSDRFSAERPKGSFSTLEIQRTEQGDSAMYLCASSLKIERETQYFGPGTRLLVL.

This clonotype turned up a few times. J is TRBJ1-3 and V is TRBV5-3; TRBD1 is a possible D gene (5 bases). TRBV5-3 is assigned to the ORF class and has an uncertain function. The CDR3 length is 14 residues. The V gene lost 6 bases and the J gene lost 0 bases, with 10 bases spanning the gap. Here the CDR3 reads CARIPGISGNTIYF. Here the CDR3 DNA reads TGTGCCAGAATTCCAGGGATCTCTGGAAACACCATATATTTT.

This clonotype was seen only a few times. This rearrangement joins TRBV6-1 to TRBJ1-5; weak D call: TRBD1 (6 bases). Germline values: CDR1 MNHNS, CDR2 SASEGT. The CDR3 is made up of 16 amino acids. The V end lost 6 bases, the J end lost 1 base, and 16 bases lay between the germline ends. Here the CDR3 DNA reads TGTGCCAGCAGCCCGGACAGTTTAAGAAGCAATCAGCCCCAGCATTTT. This gives the protein CASSPDSLRSNQPQHF.

This chain joins TRBV29-1 and TRBJ2-7, with a weak D call TRBD2 (6 bases). Germline CDR1 and CDR2: SQVTM and ANQGSEA. The CDR3 contains 16 residues. V lost 2 bases and J lost 7, with 24 bases in between. CDR3 sequence (DNA): TGCAGCGTTGAACTCATGGGAGGAGGCCCGGCGCGGGAGCAGTACTTC. Translating gives CSVELMGGGPAREQYF.

The J gene is TRBJ2-1, the V gene TRBV15; D may be TRBD2 (6 bases). This CDR3 region has 14 residues. Germline V gene lookup returns CDR1 LNHNV and CDR2 YYDKDF (reference sequence). Trimming took 3 bases from V and 4 from J, leaving 10 bases between them. In DNA form, the CDR3 reads TGTGCCACCAGCAGGAGCGGGTCTTACAATGAGCAGTTCTTC. Residues: CATSRSGSYNEQFF.

Comments on this clonotype: In this CDR3 the conserved last residue, phenylalanine or tryptophan, is missing, so a read error is likely. The chain is built from TRBV29-1 and TRBJ2-5; D may match TRBD1 or TRBD2 (5 bases each). Germline V gene lookup returns CDR1 SQVTM and CDR2 ANQGSEA. The CDR3 is 16 residues long. With 0 bases removed from V and 0 bases from J, the gap between germline ends came to 14 bases. The CDR3 DNA is TGCAGCGTTGAAGACCCGGGGACCCTGTACCAAGAGACCCAGTACTAC. This gives the protein CSVEDPGTLYQETQYY.

The gene calls are TRBV20-1 and TRBJ2-3; D is tentatively TRBD1 or TRBD2 (6 bases each). The germline CDR1 and CDR2 sequences are DFQATT and SNEGSKA (reference sequence). V was shortened by 2 bases and J by 3 bases, with 21 bases between the two germline ends. CDR3 length equals 17 residues. CDR3 residues: CSARKGLGGLQTDTQYF. CDR3 in DNA: TGCAGTGCTAGAAAAGGGCTGGGGGGCCTACAAACAGATACGCAGTATTTT.

The chain couples TRBV6-5 to TRBJ2-7; the D is unclear. The CDR3 is 14 residues long. V was pared by 4 bases and J by 2 bases, with 12 bases between. In germline, CDR1 is MNHEY, CDR2 SVGAGI. The CDR3 DNA is TGTGCCAGCAGTTTTCAACGGTACACCTACGAGCAGTACTTC. It translates to CASSFQRYTYEQYF.

The chain employs TRBV11-2 and TRBJ1-1; D is perhaps TRBD1 (6 bases). Per the germline V gene, CDR1 is SGHAT and CDR2 is FQNNGV. CDR3 size: 18 residues. V gave up 4 bases and J gave up 0 bases, with 21 bases separating them. In DNA, the CDR3 is TGTGCCAGCAGCTCATGGGTGAACAGGGAATTGGTGAACACTGAAGCTTTCTTT. Protein: CASSSWVNRELVNTEAFF.

This clonotype was counted between two and nine times. The chain links TRBV4-3 to TRBJ1-3; D might be TRBD1 (6 bases). The germline gives CDR1 LGHNA, CDR2 YSLEER. This CDR3 is 16 amino acids long. Trimming cost V 0 bases and J 1 base, with 10 bases left between them. The CDR3 nucleotides are TGCGCCAGCAGCCAAGAGGGACACTCTTCTGGAAACACCATATATTTT. Amino acid sequence: CASSQEGHSSGNTIYF.

V usage is TRBV3-1 and J usage is TRBJ1-5; TRBD1 aligns across 10 bases. The junction had 13 bases not matched to a gene; V was cut back by 2 bases and J by 0 bases. The CDR3 totals 20 residues. CDR1 LGHDT and CDR2 YNNKEL come from the germline V gene (reference sequence). This chain's CDR3 is CASSQTYRDRGVNSNQPQHF. CDR3 DNA: TGTGCCAGCAGCCAAACCTACCGGGACAGGGGAGTTAATAGCAATCAGCCCCAGCATTTT.

CDR3 sequence reads: CASSVRQGVSSYEQYF. The CDR3 coding sequence is TGTGCCAGCAGCGTCAGACAGGGCGTAAGCTCCTACGAGCAGTACTTC. This chain joins TRBV7-2 and TRBJ2-7; 7 bases are shared with TRBD1. This CDR3 is built from 16 residues. With 5 bases clipped from V and 0 bases from J, the junction kept 10 bases outside the gene matches. Germline assignment: CDR1 SGHTA and CDR2 FQGNSA.

This clonotype turned up a few times. The J gene is TRBJ2-2, the V gene TRBV10-3, with 9 bases that match TRBD2. Trimming at V came to 3 bases and at J to 5 bases, leaving 7 bases not matched to a gene. This CDR3 has 16 residues. Germline CDR1 reads ENHRY; CDR2 reads SYGVKD. The CDR3 coding sequence is TGTGCCATCAGTGAAAAGCGGGAGGTTCTTACCGGGGAGCTGTTTTTT. Its protein is CAISEKREVLTGELFF.

This clonotype was seen at least ten times. This chain connects TRBV20-1 to TRBJ1-2; D is ambiguous. This CDR3 is built from 13 residues. V lost 5 bases, J lost 7 bases, and 17 bases lay in between. Per germline, CDR1 DFQATT and CDR2 SNEGSKA (reference sequence). The CDR3 loop is CSAHSGQLSGYTF. The CDR3 DNA reads TGCAGTGCTCACTCCGGTCAGCTCAGTGGCTACACCTTC.

The chain carries TRBV6-1 and TRBJ2-7; D possibly matches TRBD1 or TRBD2 (6 bases each). The CDR3 sequence is 13 residues long. CDR1 MNHNS and CDR2 SASEGT come from the germline V gene. V was trimmed by 8 bases and J by 4 bases, leaving 15 bases between them. CDR3 sequence: CASSRGQFYEQYF. The CDR3 DNA is TGTGCCAGCTCCCGGGGGCAATTTTACGAGCAGTACTTC.

The chain links TRBV12-3 or TRBV12-4 to TRBJ2-1, with 10 bases lining up with TRBD2. The J segment lost 6 bases and the V segment lost 2 bases, leaving 4 bases of the junction unmatched. The CDR3 length is 15 residues. The CDR3 DNA sequence: TGTGCCAGCAGTTTATTCGTAGCGGGAGGCAATGAGCAGTTCTTC. It specifies CASSLFVAGGNEQFF.

This rearrangement joins TRBV20-1 to TRBJ1-2; maybe TRBD1 (5 bases). The germline V gene encodes CDR1 DFQATT and CDR2 SNEGSKA (reference sequence). V was pared by 4 bases and J by 7 bases, with 13 bases between. The CDR3 sequence is 12 residues long. The CDR3 nucleotides are TGCAGTGCTAAGGGGACCGATAGTGGCTACACCTTC. Its protein is CSAKGTDSGYTF.